The 2 T cell receptor beta chains in this list originate from one sample, sequenced in a study of shared clonotypes between healthy human individuals. The assay was immunoSEQ multiplex PCR, and TCRdb's table has in-frame clones only and misses some. Seen here are about 1,500,000 clones, around 97% observed once, and the top ten hold over 1%. Input material: naive CD4+ T cells sorted from blood. As for subset: CD45RA+ positively selected. All receptors come from a man between 25 and 39 years old in good health.

The genes are TRBV18 and TRBJ2-7; weak D call: TRBD2 (6 bases). The germline V gene encodes CDR1 KGHSH and CDR2 LQKENI. Trimming shortened V by 2 bases and J by 4 bases, and 12 bases separated the two germline ends. CDR3 size: 14 residues. Written as DNA, the CDR3 is TGTGCCAGCTCACCAGCTACGGGGGAATACGAGCAGTACTTC. It is translated as CASSPATGEYEQYF.

This chain links TRBV27 with TRBJ2-4; D not resolved. Trimming cost V 5 bases and J 8 bases, with 10 bases left between them. The CDR3 is made up of 12 amino acids. Germline CDR1 MNHEY, CDR2 SMNVEV (reference sequence). As DNA, the CDR3 is TGTGCCAGCAGTCCCAGAATATACATTCAGTACTTC. Translated, it gives CASSPRIYIQYF.